These 20 T cell receptor beta chains originate from one sample sequenced in a study of control samples from healthy donors and cancer patients. The repertoire was sequenced with immunoSEQ multiplex PCR; TCRdb's copy has only in-frame clones and lacks some. There are around 120,000 clones in the sample; 75% to 90% occur only once, and 1.1% lies in the top ten. What was sequenced was PBMCs. The receptor source for this set is a woman aged 50 to 60 with colorectal cancer.

The chain recombines TRBV5-5 with TRBJ1-2, with D unresolved. CDR3 length: 14 amino acids. The ends were cut back, 3 bases at V and 7 bases at J, with 16 bases in the middle. CDR1 is SGHKS and CDR2 is YYEKEE in the germline V gene (reference sequence). The DNA for the CDR3 is TGTGCCAGCAGCTCGACCGCTCTGTGGAGTGGCTACACCTTC. Protein product: CASSSTALWSGYTF.

The chain couples TRBV5-6 to TRBJ1-4; a weak D match, TRBD1 (5 bases). The CDR3 length is 14 residues. The ends were cut back, 0 bases at V and 4 bases at J, with 7 bases in the middle. From germline, CDR1 is SGHDT and CDR2 YYEEEE. CDR3 amino acids: CASSLAGINEKLFF. The CDR3 region has the DNA TGTGCCAGCAGCTTGGCAGGGATTAATGAAAAACTGTTTTTT.

This rearrangement joins TRBV14 to TRBJ2-7; D is unresolved. Per germline, CDR1 SGHDN and CDR2 FVKESK. With 2 bases removed from V and 4 bases from J, the gap between germline ends came to 12 bases. This CDR3 has 14 residues. Here the CDR3 reads CASSQLSSRYEQYF. In DNA, the CDR3 is TGTGCCAGCAGCCAACTTAGCAGCCGTTACGAGCAGTACTTC.

The genes are TRBV7-2 and TRBJ1-1; possible D gene TRBD1, 5 bases. Germline CDR1 reads SGHTA; CDR2 reads FQGNSA. This CDR3 has 14 residues. V was trimmed by 2 bases and J by 1 base, leaving 8 bases between them. The CDR3 protein is CASSLWTKNTEAFF. CDR3 nucleotide sequence: TGTGCCAGCAGCTTATGGACAAAGAACACTGAAGCTTTCTTT.

The table lists this clone with a few counts. V is TRBV25-1 and J is TRBJ1-1; D call uncertain. V lost 9 bases and J lost 3, with 11 bases in between. This CDR3 is built from 12 residues. In germline, CDR1 is MGHDK, CDR2 SYGVNS. The CDR3 DNA sequence: TGTGCCAGTGCGGATTGGGACACTGAAGCTTTCTTT. This sequence encodes CASADWDTEAFF.

This clone has a handful of counts. Here the CDR3 DNA reads TGTGCCAGCAGTTCGCTCGACCCCCAAACGGAGACCCAGTACTTC. Protein product: CASSSLDPQTETQYF. This chain links TRBV2 with TRBJ2-5; D is undetermined. This CDR3 has 15 amino acids. Trimming took 5 bases from V and 5 from J, leaving 18 bases between them. Per the germline V gene, CDR1 is SNHLY and CDR2 is FYNNEI.

This clone has only one observation. The genes are TRBV28 and TRBJ2-7; D assignment may be TRBD1 or TRBD2 (5 bases each). V lost 5 bases, J lost 1 base, and 15 bases lay in between. The CDR3 has 15 amino acids. CDR1 is MDHEN, CDR2 SYDVKM, per germline. The CDR3 DNA reads TGTGCCAGCAGTCCAACGGGGCAAAATTCCTACGAGCAGTACTTC. Its protein is CASSPTGQNSYEQYF.

Of note for this clone: This sample also contains other DNA sequences that code for the same CDR3. The CDR3 here is CASSRQGYQETQYF. CDR3 nucleotides: TGTGCCAGCAGTAGACAGGGATACCAAGAGACCCAGTACTTC. The chain recombines TRBV6-5 with TRBJ2-5; 7 bases line up with TRBD1. The CDR3 has 14 amino acids. V lost 5 bases, J lost 0 bases, and 3 bases stayed unmatched. Per germline, CDR1 MNHEY and CDR2 SVGAGI.

V and J are TRBV5-1 and TRBJ1-1; D not certain. V lost 4 bases, J lost 0 bases, and 28 bases lay in between. This CDR3 spans 20 amino acids. Germline assignment: CDR1 SGHRS and CDR2 YFSETQ. The CDR3 region is CASSDFLGKIPKGMNTEAFF. The DNA of the CDR3 is TGCGCCAGCAGCGATTTTTTGGGGAAAATACCGAAAGGGATGAACACTGAAGCTTTCTTT.

The V and J genes are TRBV5-1 and TRBJ1-1; D remains ambiguous. Trimming stripped 0 bases from V and 6 bases from J, with 15 bases between. Germline CDR1 reads SGHRS; CDR2 reads YFSETQ. CDR3 size: 15 residues. For the CDR3, the DNA is TGCGCCAGCAGCTTGGCGGCAGGCCCTACGTCTGAAGCTTTCTTT. It encodes CASSLAAGPTSEAFF.

This chain links TRBV2 with TRBJ2-3; the D is unclear. Trimming left V 7 bases short and J 4 bases short, with 9 bases between. Germline values: CDR1 SNHLY, CDR2 FYNNEI. CDR3 length: 12 amino acids. Written as DNA, the CDR3 is TGTGCCAGCAAGGCAGACTCAGATACGCAGTATTTT. Translated: CASKADSDTQYF.

This clone was counted a single time. The genes are TRBV3-1 (or the pseudogene TRBV3-2) and TRBJ1-6; D unresolved. CDR3 size: 13 residues. The ends were cut back, 0 bases at V and 8 bases at J, with 5 bases in the middle. Germline CDR1 and CDR2: LGHDT and YNNKEL (reference sequence). The CDR3 nucleotides read TGTGCCAGCAGCCAAGATACGTATTCACCCCTCCACTTT. Protein: CASSQDTYSPLHF.

The chain uses TRBV25-1 and TRBJ2-3; the D is unclear. The ends were cut back, 2 bases at V and 2 bases at J, with 8 bases in the middle. The CDR3 contains 14 residues. CDR1 MGHDK and CDR2 SYGVNS come from the germline V gene. The CDR3 sequence: CASSEREATDTQYF. CDR3 bases: TGTGCCAGCAGTGAAAGGGAAGCCACAGATACGCAGTATTTT.

The V gene is TRBV5-1, the J gene TRBJ1-4; D is unresolved. Trimming removed 0 bases at V and 4 bases at J, with 7 bases between. This CDR3 has 14 amino acids. Germline V gives CDR1 SGHRS, CDR2 YFSETQ. The CDR3 DNA sequence: TGCGCCAGCAGCTTGGCAGAGAATAATGAAAAACTGTTTTTT. Protein product: CASSLAENNEKLFF.

The chain has TRBV7-6 and TRBJ2-1, with D possibly being TRBD2 (7 bases). V was pared by 2 bases and J by 5 bases, with 28 bases between. Germline V gene data show CDR1 as SGHVS and CDR2 as FNYEAQ. The CDR3 runs 20 residues. Written as DNA, the CDR3 is TGTGCCAGCAGCTTAAGGGGGGGTGGGGTAACTAGCGCCTATCACAATGAGCAGTTCTTC. Translated: CASSLRGGGVTSAYHNEQFF.

This chain connects TRBV6-5 to TRBJ1-2, with D unresolved. V lost 6 bases, J lost 1 base, and 9 bases lay in between. CDR3 length: 13 residues. Germline CDR1 MNHEY, CDR2 SVGAGI. The CDR3 here is CASSRRGNYGYTF. Written as DNA, the CDR3 is TGTGCCAGCAGCCGACGGGGTAACTATGGCTACACCTTC.

In its sample, this clone was seen once. V is TRBV28 and J is TRBJ2-1; tentatively, D is TRBD2 (6 bases). Germline V lookup: CDR1 MDHEN, CDR2 SYDVKM. There are 15 residues in the CDR3. Trimming removed 6 bases from V and 4 bases from J, with 16 bases in between. CDR3 in DNA: TGTGCCAGCAGCGGGGGTGGGACGGAGTACAATGAGCAGTTCTTC. This codes for CASSGGGTEYNEQFF.

This clone was counted once. CDR3 in DNA: TGCGCCAGCAGCTTGCGGGGGACAGGGCTGAACACTGAAGCTTTCTTT. Translating it yields CASSLRGTGLNTEAFF. The chain couples TRBV5-1 to TRBJ1-1; 9 positions agree with TRBD1. The CDR3 extends over 16 amino acids. After removal of 1 base from V and 0 bases from J, the junction contained 4 bases not matched to a gene. CDR1 is SGHRS, CDR2 YFSETQ, per germline.

The CDR3 is CASSLAGTGAGNTIYF. The CDR3 nucleotides read TGTGCCAGCAGCTTGGCCGGGACGGGGGCTGGAAACACCATATATTTT. The rearrangement uses TRBV5-5 and TRBJ1-3, with a possible D match to TRBD1 (5 bases). The CDR3 runs 16 residues. The V end lost 0 bases, the J end lost 2 bases, and 12 bases lay between the germline ends. In germline, CDR1 is SGHKS, CDR2 YYEKEE (reference sequence).

This chain uses TRBV19 with TRBJ2-7; D unclear. V was trimmed by 1 base and J by 3 bases, leaving 10 bases between them. The CDR3 spans 14 residues. Germline CDR1 LNHDA, CDR2 SQIVND (reference sequence). The CDR3 loop is CASSIAPSYYEQYF. For the CDR3, the DNA is TGTGCCAGTAGTATAGCCCCTTCCTACTACGAGCAGTACTTC. The complete variable domain, with remaining parts taken from reference TRBV19 and TRBJ2-7, reads DGGITQSPKYLFRKEGQNVTLSCEQNLNHDAMYWYRQDPGQGLRLIYYSQIVNDFQKGDIAEGYSVSREKKESFPLTVTSAQKNPTAFYLCASSIAPSYYEQYFGPGTRLTVT.